This record looks at one T cell receptor beta chain sequence and its context. These data come from a study of shared clonotypes between healthy human individuals. Over several immunoSEQ plates, each subset's genomic DNA was distributed in even portions. Sequencing of unsorted PBMC DNA was carried out using ten immunoSEQ deep assay plates. Clones were read by immunoSEQ multiplex PCR, and TCRdb kept only the in-frame ones, dropping some. The sample lists some 500,000 clones, approximately 77% occurring once. This CDR3 comprises 16 residues. Germline V gene sequence: CDR1 SGHNT, CDR2 YENEEA. After removal of 5 bases from V and 5 bases from J, the junction contained 14 bases not matched to a gene. Caucasian adults living in Nashville, Tennessee, provided all samples.

Sample: PBMCs. The chain combines TRBV11-3 with TRBJ2-5; TRBD2 agrees at 7 bases. The sequence came from a woman aged 40-49 years in good health. Some clones in this sample may be carry-over from other donors' samples. The CDR3 loop is CASSARGTSAVETQYF. The CDR3 DNA follows: TGTGCCAGCAGCGCCCGGGGAACTAGCGCGGTTGAGACCCAGTACTTC.